This entry describes one TCR beta chain. Its target antigen remains unknown. Base qualities are missing; no much larger clone stands one base away. Other DNA sequences in this specimen translate into the identical CDR3. The data stem from a study of control samples from healthy donors and cancer patients (dated by TCRdb to about 2020). Library method: the immunoSEQ multiplex PCR assay. The table was pulled from immuneACCESS by TCRdb, which kept in-frame rearrangements only. Such tables lose some clones; where checked, under half of the loss comes from unresolved V genes, and the rest has no known cause. Recorded for this sample are over 100,000 clones; 92% of them occurred a single time. The top ten clonotypes cover around 2.1% of the sample. The CDR3 measures 14 amino acids from cysteine to phenylalanine. Just CDR3 DNA is preserved here, 42 bases in frame from base 1. The trim is 3 bases for V and 10 bases for J, with a gap of 16 bases between the germline ends. CDR1 and CDR2 (SNHLY, FYNNEI) derive from the germline V gene.

The receptor comes from a woman in her 50s in good health. The sequenced sample was blood. This chain is built from TRBV2 and TRBJ2-1; TRBD2 is perhaps the D gene, given 6 matching bases. DNA sequence: TGTGCCAGCAGTGAGTTGGGGCGGGGCGGGGAGCAGTTCTTC. Protein translation: CASSELGRGGEQFF.